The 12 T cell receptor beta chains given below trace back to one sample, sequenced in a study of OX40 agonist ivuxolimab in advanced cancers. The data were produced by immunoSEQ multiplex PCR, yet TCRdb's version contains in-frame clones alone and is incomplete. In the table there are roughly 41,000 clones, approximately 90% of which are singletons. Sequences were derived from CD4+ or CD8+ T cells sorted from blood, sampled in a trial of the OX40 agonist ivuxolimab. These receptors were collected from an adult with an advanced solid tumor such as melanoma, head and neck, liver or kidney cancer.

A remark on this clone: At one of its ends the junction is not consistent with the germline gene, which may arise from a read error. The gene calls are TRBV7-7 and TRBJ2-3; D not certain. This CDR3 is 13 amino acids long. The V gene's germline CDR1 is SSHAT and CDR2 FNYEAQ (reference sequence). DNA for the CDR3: TGTGCTAGCAGCTCCGACAAAACGGATACGCAGTATTTT. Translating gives CASSSDKTDTQYF.

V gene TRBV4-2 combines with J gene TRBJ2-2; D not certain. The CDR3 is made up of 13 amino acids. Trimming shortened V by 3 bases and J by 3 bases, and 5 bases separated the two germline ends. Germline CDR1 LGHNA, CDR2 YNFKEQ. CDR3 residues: CASSHADTGELFF. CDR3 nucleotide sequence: TGTGCCAGCAGCCATGCAGACACCGGGGAGCTGTTTTTT.

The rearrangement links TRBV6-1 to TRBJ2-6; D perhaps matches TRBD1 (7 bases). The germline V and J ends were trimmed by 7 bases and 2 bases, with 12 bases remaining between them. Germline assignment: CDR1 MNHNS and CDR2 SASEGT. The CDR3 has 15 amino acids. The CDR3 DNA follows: TGTGCCAGCACCAGGGGGGCAACTGGGGCCAACGTCCTGACTTTC. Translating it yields CASTRGATGANVLTF.

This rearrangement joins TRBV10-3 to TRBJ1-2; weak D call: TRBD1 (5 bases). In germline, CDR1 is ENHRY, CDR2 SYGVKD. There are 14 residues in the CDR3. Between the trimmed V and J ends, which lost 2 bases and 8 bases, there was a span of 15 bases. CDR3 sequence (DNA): TGTGCCATCAGTGAGAAAACCCGGGACGCCGGCTACACCTTC. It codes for CAISEKTRDAGYTF.

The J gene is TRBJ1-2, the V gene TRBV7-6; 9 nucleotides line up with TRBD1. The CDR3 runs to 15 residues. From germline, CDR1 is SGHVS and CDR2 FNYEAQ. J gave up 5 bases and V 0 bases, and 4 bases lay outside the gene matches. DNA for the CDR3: TGTGCCAGCAGCTTAGCTCTAGGACAGGGGTATGGCTACACCTTC. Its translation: CASSLALGQGYGYTF.

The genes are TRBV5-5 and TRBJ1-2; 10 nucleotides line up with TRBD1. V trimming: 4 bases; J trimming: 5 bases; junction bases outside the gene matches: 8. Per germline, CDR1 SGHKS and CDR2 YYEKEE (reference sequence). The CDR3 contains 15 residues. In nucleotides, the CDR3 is TGTGCCAGCAGCCCCGGGACAGGGGTTTCATATGGCTACACCTTC. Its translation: CASSPGTGVSYGYTF.

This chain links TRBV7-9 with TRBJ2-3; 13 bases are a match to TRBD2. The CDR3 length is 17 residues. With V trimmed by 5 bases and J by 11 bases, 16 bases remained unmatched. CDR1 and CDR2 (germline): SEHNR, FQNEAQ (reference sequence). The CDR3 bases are TGTGCCAGCAGCCCCACCGGTTCAAGACTAGCGGGGGGTTTGCAGTATTTT. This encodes CASSPTGSRLAGGLQYF.

CDR3 protein: CASSLDRGLSTDTQYF. CDR3 coding DNA: TGTGCCAGCAGCTTAGACCGGGGGCTTAGCACAGATACGCAGTATTTT. The chain is built from TRBV7-2 and TRBJ2-3; D could derive from TRBD1 or TRBD2 (6 bases each). Looked up from germline, CDR1 is SGHTA and CDR2 is FQGNSA. This CDR3 has 16 amino acids. V shed 1 base and J shed 0 bases, with 11 bases lying between them. Full variable domain (outside the CDR3, taken from reference TRBV7-2 and TRBJ2-3): GAGVSQSPSNKVTEKGKDVELRCDPISGHTALYWYRQSLGQGLEFLIYFQGNSAPDKSGLPSDRFSAERTGGSVSTLTIQRTQQEDSAVYLCASSLDRGLSTDTQYFGPGTRLTVL.

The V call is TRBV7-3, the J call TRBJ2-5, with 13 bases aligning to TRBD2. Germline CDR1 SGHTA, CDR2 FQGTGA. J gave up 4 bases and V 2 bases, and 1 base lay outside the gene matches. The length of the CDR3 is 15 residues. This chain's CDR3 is CASSLGLAGVETQYF. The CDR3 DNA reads TGTGCCAGCAGCTTAGGACTAGCGGGGGTAGAGACCCAGTACTTC.

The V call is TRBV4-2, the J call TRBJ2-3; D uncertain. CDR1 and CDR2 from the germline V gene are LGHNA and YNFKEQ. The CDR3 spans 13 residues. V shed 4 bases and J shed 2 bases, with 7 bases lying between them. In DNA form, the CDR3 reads TGTGCCAGCAGCCCCGCCGCCACAGATACGCAGTATTTT. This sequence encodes CASSPAATDTQYF.

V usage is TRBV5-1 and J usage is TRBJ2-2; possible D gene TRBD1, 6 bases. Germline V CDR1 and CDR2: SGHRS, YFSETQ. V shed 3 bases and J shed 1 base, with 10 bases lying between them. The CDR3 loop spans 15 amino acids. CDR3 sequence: CASSSGQMNTGELFF. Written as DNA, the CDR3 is TGCGCCAGCAGCTCCGGACAGATGAACACCGGGGAGCTGTTTTTT.

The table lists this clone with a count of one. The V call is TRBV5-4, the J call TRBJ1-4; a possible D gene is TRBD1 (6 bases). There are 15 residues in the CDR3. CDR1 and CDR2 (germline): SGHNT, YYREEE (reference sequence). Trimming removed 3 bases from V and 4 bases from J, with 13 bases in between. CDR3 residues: CASSSTGDYNEKLFF. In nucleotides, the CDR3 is TGTGCCAGCAGCTCGACAGGTGACTATAATGAAAAACTGTTTTTT.